This record looks at one TCR beta chain sequence and its context. Its antigen is not known. The germline V gene has CDR1 MNHEY and CDR2 SMNVEV (reference sequence). The CDR3 is 15 amino acids. V was pared by 6 bases and J by 5 bases, with 14 bases between. Adult Caucasians living in Nashville, Tennessee made up all of the donors. This record comes from a study of shared clonotypes between healthy human individuals. The repertoire was sequenced with immunoSEQ multiplex PCR; TCRdb's copy has only in-frame clones and lacks some. Among around 2.3 million clones listed, approximately 94% were seen once. Overall study results and limits: Across a handful of donors, naive CD4 shared around 5.4%, naive CD8 over 3%, memory CD4 more than 2%, memory CD8 about 0.38%.

Sample: naive CD4+ T cells sorted from blood. Subset denoted: CD45RA+ positively selected. This rearrangement joins TRBV27 to TRBJ1-6, with unresolved D. This receptor was taken from a man younger than 35 in good health. CDR3 bases: TGTGCCAGCAGAGGAGGCGGAGTAAATAATTCACCCCTCCACTTT. It encodes CASRGGGVNNSPLHF.